This T cell receptor (beta chain) was documented in a study of CD8+CD57+ T cells in acquired aplastic anemia. General observations from the study: Patients and healthy controls showed no significant CD8+ Simpson's diversity difference.

Template material for TCR beta VDJ and CDR3 profiling consisted of genomic DNA. TCRdb called the reads again in MiXCR, with one record for every CDR3 protein. The table has tens of thousands of distinct CDR3 sequences, 75% to 85% seen once; the top ten hold roughly 20%. Trimming removed 1 base from V and 4 bases from J, with 14 bases in between. CDR1 SGHRS and CDR2 YFSETQ come from the germline V gene. CDR3 size: 15 residues. Details on this clonotype: Its target is unknown.

The clonotype originates from a human donor in good health, serving as a control. The chain uses TRBV5-1 and TRBJ2-5; D may be TRBD2 (5 bases). Specimen: sorted CD4+, CD8+, or CD8+CD57+ T cells (not recorded which) from PBMCs. The CDR3 DNA follows: TGCGCCAGCAGCTTGTATGAAGGGAGCAGAGAGACCCAGTACTTC. This translates into CASSLYEGSRETQYF.